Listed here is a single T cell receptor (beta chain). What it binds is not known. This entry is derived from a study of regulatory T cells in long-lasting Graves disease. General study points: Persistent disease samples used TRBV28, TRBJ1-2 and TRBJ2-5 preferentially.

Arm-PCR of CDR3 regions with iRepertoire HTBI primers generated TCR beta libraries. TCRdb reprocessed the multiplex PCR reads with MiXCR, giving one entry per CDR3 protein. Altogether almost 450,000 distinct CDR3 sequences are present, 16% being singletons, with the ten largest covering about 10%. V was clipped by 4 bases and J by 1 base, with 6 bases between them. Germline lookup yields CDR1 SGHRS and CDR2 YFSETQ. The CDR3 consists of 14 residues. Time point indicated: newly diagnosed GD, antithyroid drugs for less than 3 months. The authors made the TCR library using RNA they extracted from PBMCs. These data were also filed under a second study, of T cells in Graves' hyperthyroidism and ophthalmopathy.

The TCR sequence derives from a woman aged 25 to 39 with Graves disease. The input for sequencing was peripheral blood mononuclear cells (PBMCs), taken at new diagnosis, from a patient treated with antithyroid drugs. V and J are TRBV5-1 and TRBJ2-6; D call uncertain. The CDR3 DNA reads TGCGCCAGCAGCCCTTGGTCTGGGGCCAACGTCCTGACTTTC. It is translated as CASSPWSGANVLTF.